The T cell receptor beta chain described here comes from a study of blood T cell repertoires in COVID-19. Concerning this clone itself: Other DNA sequences in the same sample also yield this CDR3.

As originally analysed: Using reference gene primer amplification, nucleated cell counts were estimated. Produced via immunoSEQ multiplex PCR; TCRdb's table is partial and in-frame only. The V and J calls and clone size are taken from that table; D and trimming were inferred from the DNA. Of 400,000 to 500,000 clones listed, roughly 90% are singletons. Trimming at V came to 2 bases and at J to 2 bases, leaving 4 bases not matched to a gene. The germline gives CDR1 SGDLS, CDR2 YYNGEE. The CDR3 spans 15 residues. The sequence derives from a middle-aged woman who had recovered from COVID-19. Sequenced sample: PBMCs or T cells enriched from blood (not recorded which). The chain employs TRBV9 and TRBJ2-3; 8 bases agree with TRBD2. The CDR3 reads CASSVLAGPTDTQYF. The CDR3 nucleotides read TGTGCCAGCAGCGTGCTAGCGGGCCCCACAGATACGCAGTATTTT.